This passage covers 5 T cell receptor beta chains from one sample sequenced in a study of T cells in women clearing cervical HPV infection. Profiling relied on immunoSEQ multiplex PCR, and the TCRdb table lists in-frame clones only, not all of them. The sample has approximately 41,000 clones. Material for sequencing was blood buffy coat. Receptors originate from a woman aged 18 to 75 with a cervical HPV16 infection that either progressed to CIN3+ or cleared (not recorded which).

Regarding this clone: The read stops 3 residues short of the end of the CDR3; the missing end is completed from the germline J gene. The chain recombines TRBV19 with TRBJ1-1; 9 bases match TRBD1. The CDR3 covers 16 residues. Germline assignment: CDR1 LNHDA and CDR2 SQIVND (reference sequence). V lost 5 bases to trimming and J lost 0 bases; unmatched junction nucleotides: 7. CDR3: CASSPTTGGVNTEAFF. The covered CDR3 bases are TGTGCCAGTAGTCCTACGACAGGGGGGGTGAACACTGAA. Full variable domain (outside the CDR3, taken from reference TRBV19 and TRBJ1-1): DGGITQSPKYLFRKEGQNVTLSCEQNLNHDAMYWYRQDPGQGLRLIYYSQIVNDFQKGDIAEGYSVSREKKESFPLTVTSAQKNPTAFYLCASSPTTGGVNTEAFFGQGTRLTVV.

With respect to this clone: The CDR3 end lies 3 residues beyond the end of the read and is filled in from the germline J gene. The chain carries TRBV20-1 and TRBJ2-3, with 10 bases lining up with TRBD2. This CDR3 is built from 15 residues. V was clipped by 0 bases and J by 5 bases; unmatched bases: 5. CDR1 and CDR2 from the germline V gene are DFQATT and SNEGSKA (reference sequence). The CDR3 region is CSARDPSGREDTQYF. The CDR3 bases that were read are TGCAGTGCTAGAGATCCGAGCGGGAGGGAAGATACG.

In the case of this clone: The sequenced fragment ends 3 residues before the CDR3 boundary, so the rest is inferred from the germline J gene. The rearrangement joins TRBV7-8 to TRBJ2-5, with 8 bases that match TRBD1. The CDR3 contains 15 residues. CDR1 and CDR2 from the germline V gene are SGHVS and FQNEAQ. After removal of 5 bases from V and 7 bases from J, the junction contained 12 bases not matched to a gene. The CDR3 bases that were read are TGTGCCAGCAGCCCGGCCCAGGGGGCGCGGGGGACC. Its translation: CASSPAQGARGT. The entire CDR3 is CASSPAQGARGTQYF.

About this clone: The read gets to within 3 residues of the CDR3 end, and the germline J gene fills in the rest. The rearrangement joins TRBV10-3 to TRBJ1-2, with D hard to call. There are 13 residues in the CDR3. Trimming took off 7 bases at V and 6 bases at J, with 15 bases between the two ends. Germline V CDR1 and CDR2: ENHRY, SYGVKD. The part of the CDR3 DNA that was read is TGTGCCATCACCCGGGCAACTAGCGATGGC. It specifies CAITRATSDG. The complete CDR3 sequence is CAITRATSDGYTF.

On this clone itself: The read ends 3 residues shy of where the CDR3 ends; the end is completed using the germline J gene. The J gene is TRBJ1-2, the V gene TRBV20-1, with 9 nucleotides matching TRBD1. Unmatched junction bases numbered 6, after V lost 0 bases and J lost 4 bases. The V gene's germline CDR1 is DFQATT and CDR2 SNEGSKA (reference sequence). The length of the CDR3 is 15 residues. CDR3 amino acids: CSAREPGTGIYGYTF. CDR3 bases read: TGCAGTGCTAGAGAGCCCGGGACAGGGATCTATGGC.